Listed below are T cell receptor beta chains from one sample, sequenced in a study of T cell responses to AZD1222 COVID-19 vaccine. Some clones are missing from TCRdb's copy, which holds only in-frame ones; the method was immunoSEQ multiplex PCR. The sample holds approximately 140,000 clones, around 91% seen once. Sample: peripheral blood, taken on day 0 of AZD1222 vaccination. Source of these receptors: an adult in good health. The conserved cysteine and the conserved F or W are not part of the CDR3 here.

j_call v_call cdr3_aa
TRBJ1-2 TRBV7-2 ASSLVDRVNYGYT
TRBJ1-1 TRBV6-5 ASSRKQATTEAF
TRBJ1-6 TRBV12-3/TRBV12-4 ASSITGFSPLH
TRBJ1-2 TRBV9 ASSTSPGYGYT
TRBJ1-6 TRBV7-3 ASSLGGGNSPLH
TRBJ1-1 TRBV7-2 ASSLAEVGIAAEAF
TRBJ1-1 TRBV7-8 ASSFLGANTEAF
TRBJ1-1 TRBV7-2 ASSGQGRAEAF
TRBJ2-1 TRBV6-5 ATVRFQGAPNEQF
TRBJ2-7 TRBV6-6 ASSYQRDYEQY